This entry lists 26 T cell receptor beta chains sequenced from one sample in a study of blood T cell repertoires in COVID-19. Assay used: immunoSEQ multiplex PCR; TCRdb lists only in-frame clones, some missing. The sample includes some 160,000 clones, around 79% seen only once; the top ten take over 8.5%. The sequenced sample consisted of peripheral blood. The receptors were sampled from a man between 50 and 59 years old with active or convalescent COVID-19.

The rearrangement links TRBV28 to TRBJ2-5, with 10 bases that match TRBD2. The CDR3 runs 16 residues. The J segment lost 5 bases and the V segment lost 7 bases, leaving 13 bases of the junction unmatched. Germline CDR1 and CDR2: MDHEN and SYDVKM. CDR3: CASIESSGRADETQYF. CDR3 coding DNA: TGTGCCAGCATCGAGTCGAGCGGGAGGGCCGATGAGACCCAGTACTTC.

CDR3 nucleotide sequence: TGTGCCAGCCGCCGGGACAGGGTCACTGAAGCTTTCTTT. Its translation is CASRRDRVTEAFF. The chain links TRBV11-1 to TRBJ1-1, with 9 positions matching TRBD1. The CDR3 loop spans 13 amino acids. Losses at the gene ends were 8 bases for V and 4 bases for J; bases not matched to a gene: 5. Germline lookup yields CDR1 SGHAT and CDR2 FQDESV (reference sequence).

This sequence joins TRBV19 and TRBJ2-7; D possibly corresponds to TRBD1 (6 bases). Germline CDR1 and CDR2: LNHDA and SQIVND (reference sequence). V was shortened by 0 bases and J by 3 bases, with 9 bases between the two germline ends. The CDR3 has 14 residues. The CDR3 bases are TGTGCCAGTAGTATAGAGGACAGTTACTACGAGCAGTACTTC. Its translation is CASSIEDSYYEQYF.

This sequence joins TRBV28 and TRBJ2-1, with 13 bases lining up with TRBD2. The V segment lost 5 bases and the J segment 10 bases; nucleotides outside the gene matches: 8. There are 15 residues in the CDR3. Germline CDR1 MDHEN, CDR2 SYDVKM. CDR3 sequence: CASSLSGLAGTEQFF. The CDR3 DNA follows: TGTGCCAGCAGTCTATCGGGACTAGCGGGAACCGAGCAGTTCTTC.

J is TRBJ2-7 and V is TRBV28, with TRBD2 identical over 7 bases. The ends lost 6 bases at V and 0 bases at J; junction bases unmatched: 8. The CDR3 has 15 amino acids. From germline, CDR1 is MDHEN and CDR2 SYDVKM. The CDR3 loop reads CASRASGGSSYEQYF. The CDR3 bases are TGTGCCAGCAGGGCTAGCGGAGGGAGCTCCTACGAGCAGTACTTC.

The sample holds one count of this clone. The CDR3 bases are TGTGCCAGCAGACAATCAGGGGGCTCTGAAAAACTGTTTTTT. Its protein is CASRQSGGSEKLFF. This sequence joins TRBV6-6 and TRBJ1-4; 8 nucleotides match TRBD1. The germline gives CDR1 MNHNY, CDR2 SVGAGI (reference sequence). The length of the CDR3 is 14 residues. Losses at the gene ends were 6 bases for V and 7 bases for J; bases not matched to a gene: 7.

V is TRBV19 and J is TRBJ2-7; 10 nucleotides agree with TRBD1. The junction had 2 bases not matched to a gene; V was cut back by 3 bases and J by 3 bases. Germline V gene data show CDR1 as LNHDA and CDR2 as SQIVND (reference sequence). The CDR3 is 14 residues long. The chain's CDR3 is CASSIGTGVYEQYF. The CDR3 nucleotides are TGTGCCAGTAGTATCGGGACAGGGGTCTACGAGCAGTACTTC.

The chain links TRBV3-1 (or the pseudogene TRBV3-2) to TRBJ2-7; D gene ambiguous. V lost 1 base and J lost 4, with 11 bases in between. Germline assignment: CDR1 LGHDT and CDR2 YNNKEL (reference sequence). This CDR3 has 14 amino acids. The CDR3 spells CASSQALVGYEQYF. The CDR3, as DNA: TGTGCCAGCAGCCAAGCCCTAGTCGGGTACGAGCAGTACTTC.

This clone was seen a few times. The chain has TRBV4-1 and TRBJ2-2; D call uncertain. V lost 2 bases and J lost 1, with 5 bases in between. There are 14 residues in the CDR3. CDR1 MGHRA and CDR2 YSYEKL come from the germline V gene. The CDR3 nucleotides read TGCGCCAGCAGCCAAAGAGAGAACACCGGGGAGCTGTTTTTT. Protein sequence: CASSQRENTGELFF.

The V and J genes are TRBV15 and TRBJ1-4, with no clear D. The CDR3 runs 14 residues. V was clipped by 3 bases and J by 4 bases, with 9 bases between them. The germline gives CDR1 LNHNV, CDR2 YYDKDF (reference sequence). The CDR3 spells CATSRTAVNEKLFF. CDR3 nucleotide sequence: TGTGCCACCAGCAGGACGGCGGTTAATGAAAAACTGTTTTTT.

The chain carries TRBV5-1 and TRBJ1-1; maybe TRBD1 (6 bases). The CDR3 runs 13 residues. V dropped 4 bases and J dropped 9 bases, with 16 bases sitting between them. Germline CDR1 is SGHRS and CDR2 is YFSETQ. CDR3 amino acids: CASSPARQDQAFF. The DNA of the CDR3 is TGCGCCAGCAGCCCGGCACGACAGGATCAAGCTTTCTTT.

V is TRBV13 and J is TRBJ1-1; no reliable D call. Germline V gene data show CDR1 as PRHDT and CDR2 as FYEKMQ (reference sequence). The CDR3 covers 12 residues. Trimming left V 2 bases short and J 4 bases short, with 5 bases between. CDR3 DNA: TGTGCCAGCAGCTTACCCGGCACTGAAGCTTTCTTT. Amino acid sequence: CASSLPGTEAFF.

This sequence joins TRBV9 and TRBJ2-5, with D possibly being TRBD2 (6 bases). This CDR3 has 14 amino acids. V was shortened by 3 bases and J by 4 bases, with 13 bases between the two germline ends. In germline, CDR1 is SGDLS, CDR2 YYNGEE. The CDR3: CASSGGTGGETQYF. In DNA form, the CDR3 reads TGTGCCAGCAGCGGTGGGACTGGGGGAGAGACCCAGTACTTC.

The chain is built from TRBV7-6 and TRBJ1-4; TRBD1 matches at 7 bases. This CDR3 has 17 residues. Per the germline V gene, CDR1 is SGHVS and CDR2 is FNYEAQ. V lost 3 bases, J lost 8 bases, and 15 bases stayed unmatched. DNA for the CDR3: TGTGCCAGCAGCTTTCGGGACAGCACTTATGTGGGGGAAAAACTGTTTTTT. It codes for CASSFRDSTYVGEKLFF.

This clone was seen just once. The chain uses TRBV5-1 and TRBJ2-5, with TRBD1 matching 7 bases. Germline V gene data show CDR1 as SGHRS and CDR2 as YFSETQ. J gave up 1 base and V 4 bases, and 4 bases lay outside the gene matches. CDR3 size: 14 residues. CDR3 sequence (DNA): TGCGCCAGCAGCATACAGGGGACCCAAGAGACCCAGTACTTC. Translated: CASSIQGTQETQYF.

V gene TRBV7-8 combines with J gene TRBJ2-3; D not certain. Trimming removed 1 base from V and 2 bases from J, with 7 bases in between. The germline CDR1 and CDR2 sequences are SGHVS and FQNEAQ. CDR3 size: 14 residues. The CDR3 DNA is TGTGCCAGCAGCTTAGGGTACATCACAGATACGCAGTATTTT. It specifies CASSLGYITDTQYF.

The sample holds one count of this clone. CDR3 in DNA: TGTGCCAGCATCCTGGGACAGCCCGGGACTAGCGGGAGACCAGATACGCAGTATTTT. Amino acid sequence: CASILGQPGTSGRPDTQYF. This sequence joins TRBV7-2 and TRBJ2-3, with TRBD2 matching 14 bases. The CDR3 has 19 amino acids. J was trimmed by 4 bases and V by 7 bases; bases with no gene match: 16. In germline, CDR1 is SGHTA, CDR2 FQGNSA.

The chain recombines TRBV27 with TRBJ1-5; TRBD1 matches 9 bases. The CDR3 spans 15 residues. V shed 5 bases, J shed 5 bases, and the junction held 7 bases outside the gene matches. Germline V CDR1 and CDR2: MNHEY, SMNVEV (reference sequence). The CDR3 reads CASSHSGTGHQPQHF. The DNA of the CDR3 is TGTGCCAGCAGTCACTCCGGGACAGGGCATCAGCCCCAGCATTTT.

The J gene is TRBJ2-1, the V gene TRBV6-2 or TRBV6-3; the D gene is possibly TRBD2 (7 bases). Trimming left V 5 bases short and J 9 bases short, with 17 bases between. Per germline, CDR1 MNHEY and CDR2 SVGEGT. The CDR3 covers 14 residues. The CDR3 spells CASSPSGTIGEQFF. Written as DNA, the CDR3 is TGTGCCAGCAGTCCCAGCGGGACAATCGGTGAGCAGTTCTTC.

The chain has TRBV24-1 and TRBJ2-2; 13 bases agree with TRBD2. Per the germline V gene, CDR1 is KGHDR and CDR2 is SFDVKD. The CDR3 contains 17 residues. Trimming at V came to 4 bases and at J to 6 bases, leaving 7 bases not matched to a gene. CDR3 loop: CATSDAMTSGRPGELFF. CDR3 DNA: TGTGCCACCAGTGACGCTATGACTAGCGGGAGGCCCGGGGAGCTGTTTTTT.

The chain combines TRBV6-5 with TRBJ2-7; perhaps TRBD1 as D (6 bases). CDR1 is MNHEY, CDR2 SVGAGI, per germline. The V end was cut by 4 bases, the J end by 6 bases, with 22 bases between. The CDR3 is 16 residues long. The CDR3 bases are TGTGCCAGCAGTTCCCGGGCAGGGGCTGCCACGAGCGAGCAGTACTTC. Translation gives CASSSRAGAATSEQYF.

V is TRBV2 and J is TRBJ1-5, with a tentative D call TRBD1 (6 bases). The CDR3 contains 14 residues. CDR1 and CDR2 from the germline V gene are SNHLY and FYNNEI. Between the trimmed V and J ends, which lost 6 bases and 2 bases, there was a span of 11 bases. The CDR3 sequence: CASSQGRGNQPQHF. The CDR3 DNA sequence: TGTGCCAGCAGCCAGGGGAGGGGCAATCAGCCCCAGCATTTT.

This chain uses TRBV11-3 with TRBJ2-1, with 14 nucleotides matching TRBD2. The CDR3 covers 19 residues. CDR1 is SGHNT, CDR2 YENEEA, per germline. V lost 0 bases to trimming and J lost 2 bases; unmatched junction nucleotides: 6. CDR3 sequence: CASSLEGTSGSETYNEQFF. The DNA for the CDR3 is TGTGCCAGCAGCTTAGAGGGGACTAGCGGGAGTGAGACCTACAATGAGCAGTTCTTC.

The V call is TRBV7-9, the J call TRBJ2-2, with D possibly being TRBD1 (6 bases). This CDR3 is built from 15 residues. Trimming removed 5 bases from V and 2 bases from J, with 12 bases in between. From germline, CDR1 is SEHNR and CDR2 FQNEAQ (reference sequence). The CDR3 region has the DNA TGTGCCAGCAGCCACGACAGGACTAACACCGGGGAGCTGTTTTTT. Encoded protein: CASSHDRTNTGELFF.

This chain uses TRBV19 with TRBJ1-1; D is undetermined. Looked up from germline, CDR1 is LNHDA and CDR2 is SQIVND (reference sequence). This CDR3 has 15 amino acids. The germline V and J ends were trimmed by 2 bases and 0 bases, with 10 bases remaining between them. The CDR3 spells CASSIQATLNTEAFF. CDR3 DNA sequence: TGTGCCAGTAGTATACAGGCCACCCTGAACACTGAAGCTTTCTTT.

This sequence joins TRBV6-2 or TRBV6-3 and TRBJ2-3; TRBD2 aligns across 8 bases. The ends lost 0 bases at V and 2 bases at J; junction bases unmatched: 4. Germline-derived CDR1 and CDR2 are MNHEY and SVGEGT. The CDR3 is 16 residues long. CDR3 sequence (DNA): TGTGCCAGCAGTTACTCGTTAGCGGGGACCACAGATACGCAGTATTTT. This sequence encodes CASSYSLAGTTDTQYF.